This T cell receptor beta chain was sequenced in a study of blood T cell repertoires in COVID-19. On the study more broadly: Researchers got acute and convalescent COVID-19 samples from the United States, Italy and Spain. T cells, B-cell-depleted T cells, or PBMCs supplied cDNA or gDNA.

The CDR3 covers 16 residues. In the source study's methods: Estimates of nucleated cell counts were drawn from the amplification of reference gene primers. The table came from immunoSEQ multiplex PCR; TCRdb's copy has only in-frame clones and leaves some out. V, J and clone size were drawn from that table, and D and trimming were deduced from the DNA. The sample shows around 100,000 clones, over 70% of them seen only once. The clonotype comes from a woman in her seventies with acute or convalescent COVID-19. The sequenced material came from peripheral blood. The V gene is TRBV1, the J gene TRBJ1-6; the D segment call TRBD1 is taken from the table without a DNA check. TRBV1 is labeled a pseudogene. The CDR3 protein is CTSSQDEDSGNSPLHF. DNA for the CDR3: TGCACCAGCAGCCAAGATGAGGACAGTGGTAATTCACCCCTCCACTTT.